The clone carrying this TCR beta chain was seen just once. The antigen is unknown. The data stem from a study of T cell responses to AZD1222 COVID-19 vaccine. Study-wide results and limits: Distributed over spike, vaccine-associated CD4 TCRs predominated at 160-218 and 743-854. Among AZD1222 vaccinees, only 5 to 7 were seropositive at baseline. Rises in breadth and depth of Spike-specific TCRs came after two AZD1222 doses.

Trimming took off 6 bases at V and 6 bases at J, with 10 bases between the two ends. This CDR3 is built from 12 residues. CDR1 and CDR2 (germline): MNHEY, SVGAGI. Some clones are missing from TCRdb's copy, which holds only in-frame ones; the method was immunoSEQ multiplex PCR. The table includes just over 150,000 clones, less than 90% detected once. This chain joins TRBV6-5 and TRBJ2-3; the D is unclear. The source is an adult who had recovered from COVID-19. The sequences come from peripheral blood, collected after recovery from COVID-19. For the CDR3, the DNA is TGTGCCAGCAGCCCAATCTGGGATACGCAGTATTTT. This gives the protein CASSPIWDTQYF.